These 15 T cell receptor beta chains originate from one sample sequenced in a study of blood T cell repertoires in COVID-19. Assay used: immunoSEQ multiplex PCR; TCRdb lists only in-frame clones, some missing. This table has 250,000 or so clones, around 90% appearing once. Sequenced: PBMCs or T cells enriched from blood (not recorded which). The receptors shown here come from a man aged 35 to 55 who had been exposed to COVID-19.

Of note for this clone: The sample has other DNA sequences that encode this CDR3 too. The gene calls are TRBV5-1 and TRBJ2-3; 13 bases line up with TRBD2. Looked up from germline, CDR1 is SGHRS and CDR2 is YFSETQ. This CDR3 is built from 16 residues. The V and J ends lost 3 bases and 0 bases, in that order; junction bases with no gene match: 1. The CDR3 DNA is TGCGCCAGCAGCTCGGGACTAGCGGGGAGCACAGATACGCAGTATTTT. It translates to CASSSGLAGSTDTQYF.

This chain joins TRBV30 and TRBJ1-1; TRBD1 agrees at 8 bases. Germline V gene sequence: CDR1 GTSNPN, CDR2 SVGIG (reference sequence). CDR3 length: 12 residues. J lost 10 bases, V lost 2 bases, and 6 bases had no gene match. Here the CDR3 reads CAWSQGARPAFF. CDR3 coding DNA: TGTGCCTGGAGTCAGGGGGCTCGGCCAGCTTTCTTT.

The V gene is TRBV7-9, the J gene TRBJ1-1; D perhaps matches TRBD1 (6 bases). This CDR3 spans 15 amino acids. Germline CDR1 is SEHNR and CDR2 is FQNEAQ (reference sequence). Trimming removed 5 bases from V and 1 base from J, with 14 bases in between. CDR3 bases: TGTGCCAGCAGCCCGCAACGGGGGGCGAACACTGAAGCTTTCTTT. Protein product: CASSPQRGANTEAFF.

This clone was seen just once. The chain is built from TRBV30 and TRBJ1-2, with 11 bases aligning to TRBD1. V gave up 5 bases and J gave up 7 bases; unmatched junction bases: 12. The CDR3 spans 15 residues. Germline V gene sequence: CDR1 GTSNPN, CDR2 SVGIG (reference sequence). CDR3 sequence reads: CAWAAGQGGFGGYTF. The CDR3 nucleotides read TGTGCCTGGGCCGCGGGACAGGGGGGTTTTGGTGGCTACACCTTC. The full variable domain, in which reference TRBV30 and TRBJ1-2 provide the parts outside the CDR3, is SQTIHQWPATLVQPVGSPLSLECTVEGTSNPNLYWYRQAAGRGLQLLFYSVGIGQISSEVPQNLSASRPQDRQFILSSKKLLLSDSGFYLCAWAAGQGGFGGYTFGSGTRLTVV.

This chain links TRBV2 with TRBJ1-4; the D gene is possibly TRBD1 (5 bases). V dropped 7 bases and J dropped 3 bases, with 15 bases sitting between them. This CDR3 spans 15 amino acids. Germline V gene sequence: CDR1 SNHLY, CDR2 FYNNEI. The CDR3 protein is CASTRGFRANEKLFF. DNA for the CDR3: TGTGCCAGCACTCGGGGGTTCCGAGCTAATGAAAAACTGTTTTTT.

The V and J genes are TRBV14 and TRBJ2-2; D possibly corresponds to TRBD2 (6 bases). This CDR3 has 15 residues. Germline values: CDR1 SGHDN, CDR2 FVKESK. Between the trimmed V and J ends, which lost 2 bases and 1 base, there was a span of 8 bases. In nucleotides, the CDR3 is TGTGCCAGCAGCCAATTGCGGGGGAACACCGGGGAGCTGTTTTTT. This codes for CASSQLRGNTGELFF.

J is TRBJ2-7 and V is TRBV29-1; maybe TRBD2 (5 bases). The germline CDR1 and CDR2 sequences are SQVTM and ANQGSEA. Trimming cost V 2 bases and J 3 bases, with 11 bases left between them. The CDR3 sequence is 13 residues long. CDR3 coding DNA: TGCAGCGTTGAAACCCGCGCGGGCTACGAGCAGTACTTC. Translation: CSVETRAGYEQYF.

CDR3 residues: CASSFQDQPQHF. CDR3 coding DNA: TGTGCCAGCAGTTTTCAGGATCAGCCCCAGCATTTT. The genes are TRBV12-3 or TRBV12-4 and TRBJ1-5; no definite D call. V was cut by 3 bases and J by 5 bases, with 5 bases left in between. This CDR3 region has 12 residues.

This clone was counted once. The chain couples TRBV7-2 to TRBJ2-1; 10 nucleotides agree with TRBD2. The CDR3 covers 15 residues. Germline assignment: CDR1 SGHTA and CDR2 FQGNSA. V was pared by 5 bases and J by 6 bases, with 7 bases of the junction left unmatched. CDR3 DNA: TGTGCCAGCAGCCTACTAGCGGGGTTTATCAATGAGCAGTTCTTC. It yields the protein CASSLLAGFINEQFF.

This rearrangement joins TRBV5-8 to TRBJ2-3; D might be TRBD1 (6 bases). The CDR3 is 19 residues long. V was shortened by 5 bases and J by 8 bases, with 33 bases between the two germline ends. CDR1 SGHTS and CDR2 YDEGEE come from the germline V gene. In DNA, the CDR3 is TGTGCCAGCAGTAAGCTATACAGGGTACCAACCACAATCCGGGGTACGCAGTATTTT. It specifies CASSKLYRVPTTIRGTQYF.

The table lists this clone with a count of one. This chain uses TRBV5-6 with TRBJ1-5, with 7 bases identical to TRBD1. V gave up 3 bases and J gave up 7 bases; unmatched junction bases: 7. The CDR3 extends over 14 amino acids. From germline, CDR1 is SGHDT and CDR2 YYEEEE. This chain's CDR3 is CASSYGDSGQPQHF. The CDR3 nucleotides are TGTGCCAGCAGCTACGGGGACAGTGGACAGCCCCAGCATTTT.

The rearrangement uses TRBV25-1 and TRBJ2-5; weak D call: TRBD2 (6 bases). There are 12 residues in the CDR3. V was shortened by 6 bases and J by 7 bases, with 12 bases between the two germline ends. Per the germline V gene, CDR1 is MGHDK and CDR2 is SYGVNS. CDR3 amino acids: CASSGGIGTQYF. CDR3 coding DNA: TGTGCCAGCAGCGGGGGAATTGGGACCCAGTACTTC.

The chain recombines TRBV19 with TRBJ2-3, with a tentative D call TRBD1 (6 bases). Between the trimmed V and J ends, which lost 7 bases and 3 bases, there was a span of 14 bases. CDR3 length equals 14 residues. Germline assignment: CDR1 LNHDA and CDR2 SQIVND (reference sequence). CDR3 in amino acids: CASNTGRGTDTQYF. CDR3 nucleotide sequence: TGTGCCAGTAACACAGGGAGAGGGACAGATACGCAGTATTTT.

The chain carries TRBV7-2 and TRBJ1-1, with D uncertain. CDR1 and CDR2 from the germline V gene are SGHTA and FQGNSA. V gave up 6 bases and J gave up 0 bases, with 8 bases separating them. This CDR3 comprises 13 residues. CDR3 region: CASRRTMNTEAFF. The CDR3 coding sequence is TGTGCCAGCAGGAGAACCATGAACACTGAAGCTTTCTTT.

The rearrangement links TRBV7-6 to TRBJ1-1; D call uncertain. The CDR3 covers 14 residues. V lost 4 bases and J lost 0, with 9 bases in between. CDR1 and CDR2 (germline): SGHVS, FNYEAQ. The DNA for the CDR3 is TGTGCCAGCAGCTCCATGAGTCTGAACACTGAAGCTTTCTTT. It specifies CASSSMSLNTEAFF.